This T cell receptor (beta chain) was profiled in a study of immune evolution from preneoplasia to lung adenocarcinoma. Across the study: HLA loss of heterozygosity: roughly 6.6% AIS, around 16% MIA, roughly 30% ADC, none AAH.

Trimming took 4 bases from V and 2 from J; bases not matched to a gene: 7. The germline CDR1 and CDR2 sequences are LNHDA and SQIVND (reference sequence). CDR3 size: 17 residues. This clone is a singleton in its sample. Nucleic acids came from premalignant or tumor cells enriched by macro-dissection. The data were produced by immunoSEQ multiplex PCR, yet TCRdb's version contains in-frame clones alone and is incomplete. This sample has around 40,000 clones, with less than 80% found just once. Source material: FFPE invasive lung adenocarcinoma tissue. The origin of this receptor is a person aged 60 to 70 with lung adenocarcinoma. The rearrangement links TRBV19 to TRBJ2-6, with TRBD1 matching 8 bases. The CDR3: CASSRGTGGTGANVLTF. The CDR3 bases are TGTGCCAGTAGTAGGGGGACAGGCGGTACTGGGGCCAACGTCCTGACTTTC.